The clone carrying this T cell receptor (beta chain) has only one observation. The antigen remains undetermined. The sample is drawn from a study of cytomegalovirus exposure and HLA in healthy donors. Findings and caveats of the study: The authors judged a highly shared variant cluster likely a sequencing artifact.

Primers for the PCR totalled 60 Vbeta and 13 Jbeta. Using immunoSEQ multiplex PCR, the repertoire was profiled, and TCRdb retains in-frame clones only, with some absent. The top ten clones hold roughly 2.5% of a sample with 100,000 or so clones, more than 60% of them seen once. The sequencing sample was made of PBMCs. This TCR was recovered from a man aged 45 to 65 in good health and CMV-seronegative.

The CDR3 DNA reads TGTGCCAGCACCGGGAGGTATGGCTACACCTTC. This translates into CASTGRYGYTF. The chain couples TRBV6-6 to TRBJ1-2; D gene ambiguous. The CDR3 sequence is 11 residues long. V was pared by 7 bases and J by 5 bases, with 8 bases between. Germline CDR1 and CDR2: MNHNY and SVGAGI (reference sequence).